These 7 T cell receptor beta chains came from one sample sequenced in a study of human T cells and chemical hapten exposure. TCRdb called the RACE reads again in MiXCR, with one record for every CDR3 protein. Among about 380,000 distinct CDR3 sequences, under 6.5% were seen once, and the ten largest hold around 5.6%. The time point: patch test 2, 6 weeks after DPC sensitization. Sample treatment: therapeutic diphenylcyclopropenone sensitization with weekly scalp DPC. The sample was whole blood, taken in connection with sensitization to the hapten diphenylcyclopropenone (DPC). The receptors stem from a woman aged 18-29 years with alopecia areata. Some clones in this sample may be carry-over from other donors' samples.

This clonotype was counted at least ten times. CDR3 amino acids: CASSLRQGRYEKLFF. The CDR3 nucleotides read TGTGCCAGCAGCCTAAGACAGGGGAGATATGAAAAACTGTTTTTT. The chain has TRBV12-3 or TRBV12-4 and TRBJ1-4; 8 bases map to TRBD1. The CDR3 contains 15 residues. V lost 6 bases to trimming and J lost 6 bases; unmatched junction nucleotides: 9.

This chain uses TRBV11-1 with TRBJ1-1, with 9 bases matching TRBD1. V dropped 1 base and J dropped 7; count of bases not matched to a gene: 4. Germline CDR1 reads SGHAT; CDR2 reads FQDESV (reference sequence). The CDR3 loop spans 14 amino acids. CDR3 sequence: CASSLETGGYEAFF. The CDR3 coding sequence is TGTGCCAGCAGCTTAGAGACAGGGGGATATGAAGCTTTCTTT.

This clonotype is a singleton in its sample. The chain links TRBV6-5 to TRBJ2-3; 14 nucleotides align to TRBD2. Germline assignment: CDR1 MNHEY and CDR2 SVGAGI. The V gene end was trimmed by 6 bases and the J gene end by 5 bases; junction bases not matched to a gene: 7. This CDR3 region has 16 residues. The CDR3 region is CASSRGLAGGVDTQYF. Written as DNA, the CDR3 is TGTGCCAGCAGCCGCGGACTAGCGGGGGGTGTAGATACGCAGTATTTT.

This clonotype was counted a few times. The J gene is TRBJ1-5, the V gene TRBV12-3 or TRBV12-4; 12 bases fit TRBD1. The CDR3 extends over 15 amino acids. The V gene end was trimmed by 4 bases and the J gene end by 7 bases; junction bases not matched to a gene: 5. The CDR3 nucleotides read TGTGCCAGCAGTTCAACGGGACAGGGGGCCCAGCCCCAGCATTTT. Translation gives CASSSTGQGAQPQHF.

The chain is built from TRBV27 and TRBJ2-7; 9 positions match TRBD1. The CDR3 sequence is 15 residues long. With V trimmed by 4 bases and J by 4 bases, 8 bases remained unmatched. Germline CDR1 and CDR2: MNHEY and SMNVEV (reference sequence). DNA of the CDR3: TGTGCCAGCAGTTCAAGGCACAGGGGGCTTTACGAGCAGTACTTC. It yields the protein CASSSRHRGLYEQYF.

The chain combines TRBV9 with TRBJ2-7; 7 bases fit TRBD1. The germline V gene has CDR1 SGDLS and CDR2 YYNGEE. The CDR3 runs 14 residues. The ends lost 4 bases at V and 13 bases at J; junction bases unmatched: 17. CDR3 amino acids: CASSPSEGAVHPYF. In DNA form, the CDR3 reads TGTGCCAGCAGCCCCTCCGAGGGGGCAGTTCACCCCTACTTC.

This clonotype was found many times. The CDR3 loop reads CAIKPTSGGTDTQYF. In DNA form, the CDR3 reads TGTGCCATCAAACCGACTAGCGGGGGCACAGATACGCAGTATTTT. This sequence joins TRBV10-3 and TRBJ2-3, with 11 bases matching TRBD2. Trimming removed 7 bases from V and 1 base from J; junction bases left unmatched: 4. The CDR3 has 15 residues. Germline V gives CDR1 ENHRY, CDR2 SYGVKD.